The 10 T cell receptor beta chains presented below share a single source sample, sequenced in a study of blood T cell repertoires in COVID-19. The data were produced by immunoSEQ multiplex PCR, yet TCRdb's version contains in-frame clones alone and is incomplete. The table records 150,000 to 200,000 clones, roughly 86% of them present only once. Sequencing input: peripheral blood. The receptors here all came from a woman older than 75 in a cohort sampled during active or convalescent COVID-19.

V and J are TRBV10-2 and TRBJ2-3; 8 bases fit TRBD1. J was trimmed by 6 bases and V by 10 bases; bases with no gene match: 12. Germline-derived CDR1 and CDR2 are WSHSY and SAAADI. The CDR3 has 14 amino acids. Here the CDR3 reads CATRQGLAVDTQYF. CDR3 in DNA: TGCGCCACCCGACAGGGGCTGGCGGTCGATACGCAGTATTTT.

This chain's CDR3 is CATSATGYTDTQYF. The CDR3 region has the DNA TGTGCCACCAGTGCGACCGGGTACACAGATACGCAGTATTTT. The V and J genes are TRBV24-1 and TRBJ2-3; D remains unclear. Trimming took 5 bases from V and 2 from J, leaving 10 bases between them. The CDR3 sequence is 14 residues long. CDR1 and CDR2 from the germline V gene are KGHDR and SFDVKD.

The V call is TRBV5-6, the J call TRBJ2-3; 15 bases are a match to TRBD2. V trimming: 4 bases; J trimming: 6 bases; junction bases outside the gene matches: 12. CDR1 and CDR2 (germline): SGHDT, YYEEEE. This CDR3 region has 18 residues. The CDR3 here is CASSEGLAGGPASDTQYF. DNA of the CDR3: TGTGCCAGCAGCGAAGGACTAGCGGGGGGGCCCGCCTCGGATACGCAGTATTTT.

Worth noting for this clone: One end of the junction fails to match germline, which may point to a read error. This chain joins TRBV7-7 and TRBJ2-5; D ambiguous. Germline-derived CDR1 and CDR2 are SSHAT and FNYEAQ (reference sequence). This CDR3 contains 16 residues. CDR3 in amino acids: CASSLGDTSYGETQYF. The CDR3 bases are TGTGCTAGCAGCTTAGGAGACACAAGTTACGGAGAGACCCAGTACTTC.

The chain carries TRBV27 and TRBJ1-2, with TRBD1 matching over 9 bases. The junction had 4 bases not matched to a gene; V was cut back by 5 bases and J by 3 bases. This CDR3 spans 14 amino acids. Germline lookup yields CDR1 MNHEY and CDR2 SMNVEV (reference sequence). CDR3 nucleotides: TGTGCCAGCAGTCCCGGACAGGGGCACTATGGCTACACCTTC. Translated: CASSPGQGHYGYTF.

The chain joins TRBV2 to TRBJ2-5; D possibly corresponds to TRBD2 (6 bases). The V and J ends lost 4 bases and 2 bases respectively, with 14 bases between them. The CDR3 totals 15 residues. The germline CDR1 and CDR2 sequences are SNHLY and FYNNEI. CDR3 in amino acids: CASSAARGNQETQYF. The CDR3 coding sequence is TGTGCCAGCAGTGCAGCACGGGGGAATCAAGAGACCCAGTACTTC.

The chain couples TRBV5-1 to TRBJ1-2, with D perhaps TRBD1 (6 bases). Deletions cut 0 bases from V and 6 bases from J, with 15 bases between. The length of the CDR3 is 15 residues. Germline values: CDR1 SGHRS, CDR2 YFSETQ. CDR3 residues: CASSLAGQLHHGYTF. As DNA, the CDR3 is TGCGCCAGCAGCTTGGCAGGACAGCTTCATCATGGCTACACCTTC.

The rearrangement joins TRBV5-5 to TRBJ2-1; 13 nucleotides line up with TRBD2. V lost 5 bases and J lost 4; bases outside the gene matches: 18. Per the germline V gene, CDR1 is SGHKS and CDR2 is YYEKEE (reference sequence). The CDR3 totals 20 residues. The DNA of the CDR3 is TGTGCCAGCAGGTATTGGCCTTTCTCCGGGACTAGCGGGGCGTACAATGAGCAGTTCTTC. It specifies CASRYWPFSGTSGAYNEQFF.

The gene calls are TRBV29-1 and TRBJ1-1; D call uncertain. Germline lookup yields CDR1 SQVTM and CDR2 ANQGSEA. The CDR3 is 19 residues long. Trimming stripped 4 bases from V and 3 bases from J, with 30 bases between. The CDR3 loop is CSVGERRITPKLKYTEAFF. As DNA, the CDR3 is TGCAGCGTTGGAGAGAGACGGATTACGCCCAAACTAAAATACACTGAAGCTTTCTTT.

The V call is TRBV10-3, the J call TRBJ1-4; a possible D gene is TRBD1 (5 bases). The CDR3 is made up of 14 amino acids. With 0 bases removed from V and 5 bases from J, the gap between germline ends came to 7 bases. Germline V gene lookup returns CDR1 ENHRY and CDR2 SYGVKD. The DNA of the CDR3 is TGTGCCATCAGTGAGTCAAGGGGAAATGAAAAACTGTTTTTT. Translated, it gives CAISESRGNEKLFF.